What follows is one T cell receptor beta chain and its context. This entry belongs to a study of blood T cell repertoires in COVID-19. Study-wide context: T cells, B-cell-depleted T cells, or PBMCs provided the cDNA or gDNA that served as material.

This CDR3 has 14 amino acids. The germline V gene encodes CDR1 LNHDA and CDR2 SQIVND (reference sequence). Trimming pared 2 bases from V and 8 bases from J, leaving 12 bases between. TCRdb keeps only in-frame clones here, not all; method: immunoSEQ multiplex PCR. This table holds 150,000 or so clones, less than 95% found once. The source of this sequence is a man aged 45-65 years with acute or convalescent COVID-19. Sequences were obtained from peripheral blood. This chain links TRBV19 with TRBJ1-4; D remains unclear. The CDR3: CASSIFYLREKLFF. CDR3 DNA: TGTGCCAGTAGTATATTTTACCTGCGGGAAAAACTGTTTTTT.